Listed below are T cell receptor beta chains from one sample, sequenced in a study of blood T cell repertoires in COVID-19. Clones were read by immunoSEQ multiplex PCR, and TCRdb kept only the in-frame ones, dropping some. The sample lists 200,000 to 250,000 clones; 81% were seen once. The sequenced sample was PBMCs or T cells enriched from blood (not recorded which). The receptor set was obtained from a woman aged 45 to 65 with acute COVID-19. Each CDR3 is given with its conserved first and last residue. A D gene is named only where the DNA matches it firmly. Not all rows give a size; the values are once, few, many and, for expanded clones, a class.

J	V	D	size	DNA	CDR3
TRBJ1-6	TRBV3-1/TRBV3-2	.	.	TGTGCCAGCAGCCAAGACTTCAGGGGTTCACCCCTCCACTTT	CASSQDFRGSPLHF
TRBJ2-5	TRBV29-1	.	.	TGCAGCGTTGCGGCAGGGCCGGAGACCCAGTACTTC	CSVAAGPETQYF
TRBJ2-7	TRBV5-5	.	.	TGTGCCTTTCACAGGGATCAATACGAGCAGTACTTC	CAFHRDQYEQYF
TRBJ2-3	TRBV7-2	TRBD2	.	TGTGCCGGGGGGGGATGGGGCGCAGATACGCAGTATTTT	CAGGGWGADTQYF
TRBJ1-1	TRBV4-3	TRBD1	.	TGCGCCAGCAGCCAGGCAGGGGGGCTCGGGGTGAACACTGAAGCTTTCTTT	CASSQAGGLGVNTEAFF
TRBJ1-2	TRBV27	.	.	TGTGCCAGCAGAGACGGACAGCAAGTATATGGCTACACCTTC	CASRDGQQVYGYTF
TRBJ1-2	TRBV9	.	.	TGTGCCAGCAGCGTGGCGGGGGCCTCCTCTAACTATGGCTACACCTTC	CASSVAGASSNYGYTF
TRBJ1-2	TRBV24-1	TRBD1	.	TGTGCCACCAGTGACCCCGGGACAGGGTCCGACTATGGCTACACCTTC	CATSDPGTGSDYGYTF
TRBJ2-3	TRBV6-5	.	.	TGTGCCAGCAGAGAGGGGGACTACACAGATACGCAGTATTTT	CASREGDYTDTQYF
TRBJ2-4	TRBV13	.	.	TGTGCCTCCTCCCCCTCGGCAGGAATAAACATTCAGTACTTC	CASSPSAGINIQYF
TRBJ2-2	TRBV2	TRBD2	.	TGTGCCAGCAGTGAAGGGCTCGGGACTAGGAAAACCGGGGAGCTGTTTTTT	CASSEGLGTRKTGELFF
TRBJ2-3	TRBV28	.	.	TGTGCCAGCAGTCTATCGCTGACAGGAGGAAAGCAGTATTTT	CASSLSLTGGKQYF
TRBJ1-1	TRBV7-9	.	.	TGTGCCAGCAGCTCGGGATCCCACATGAACACTGAAGCTTTCTTT	CASSSGSHMNTEAFF
TRBJ1-2	TRBV6-5	TRBD1	.	TGTGCCAGCAGTTCTCGGACAGGTTCTAGATATGGCTACACCTTC	CASSSRTGSRYGYTF
TRBJ1-2	TRBV7-2	.	.	TGTGCCAGCAGCTTAGACTACTCTAACTATGGCTACACCTTC	CASSLDYSNYGYTF
TRBJ2-1	TRBV30	TRBD2	few	TGTGCCTGGAGTCGAGGGACTAGCGGCTACAATGAGCAGTTCTTC	CAWSRGTSGYNEQFF
TRBJ2-7	TRBV7-9	.	.	TGTGCCAGCAGCTTAAGCGACTACGAGCAGTACTTC	CASSLSDYEQYF
TRBJ1-2	TRBV29-1	TRBD1	.	TGCAGCGTCGTATCGGGACAGGGGGCTGGGGGTCTATATGGCTACACCTTC	CSVVSGQGAGGLYGYTF
TRBJ1-6	TRBV28	.	.	TGTGCCAGCAGCAGAGGGGGTGGAGGATCACCCCTCCACTTT	CASSRGGGGSPLHF
TRBJ1-6	TRBV5-4	.	.	TGTGCCAGCAGCTTGGCCGGTGCAGGGGTCCGCTCACCCCTCCACTTT	CASSLAGAGVRSPLHF
TRBJ1-1	TRBV7-2	TRBD1	.	TGTGCCAGCAGCCCACAGACAGGGGGCTTAATTACTGAAGCTTTCTTT	CASSPQTGGLITEAFF
TRBJ1-6	TRBV4-2	.	.	TGTGCCAGCAGCCAGACACTCGCGGGACGGGCCGTTTCACCCCTCCACTTT	CASSQTLAGRAVSPLHF
TRBJ1-2	TRBV11-2	.	.	TGTGCCAGCAGCTCTCGAGCCTATGGCTACACCTTC	CASSSRAYGYTF
TRBJ1-2	TRBV7-9	TRBD1	.	TGTGCCAGCAGCCCCACGGGACAGGGAAGCTATGGCTACACCTTC	CASSPTGQGSYGYTF
TRBJ1-2	TRBV7-9	.	.	TGTGCCAGCAGCTTAGCCAATCTGAGGCAGGGTGGCTACACCTTC	CASSLANLRQGGYTF